This record concerns one T cell receptor (beta chain) sequence. Its antigen is still unknown. Participating donors were healthy, HIV-negative adults free of recent acute infections or vaccinations. This sample stems from a study of shared clonotypes between healthy human individuals. Study-level points and caveats: How much donors shared clonotypes was expected to be affected by sequencing depth.

The team ran DNA from unsorted PBMCs on ten immunoSEQ deep assay plates for sequencing. Under the authors' procedure: Because ImmunoSEQ provided only junction sequences with no quality scores, the filtering differed. TCRdb's table, derived via immunoSEQ multiplex PCR, lists solely in-frame clones and lacks some. V and J calls and clone size come straight from that table; D and trimming were deduced from the DNA. The table includes fewer than 650,000 clones, roughly four fifths detected once. The J segment lost 3 bases and the V segment lost 1 base, leaving 5 bases of the junction unmatched. Germline V gene lookup returns CDR1 SGHDT and CDR2 YYEEEE. The CDR3 sequence is 16 residues long.

The sequence was collected from a woman between 40 and 55 years old in good health. Some clones in this sample may be carry-over from other donors' samples. Sequences were obtained from PBMCs. The rearrangement uses TRBV5-6 and TRBJ1-4; 8 nucleotides agree with TRBD1. The CDR3 sequence is CASSLSQGASNEKLFF. The CDR3, as DNA: TGTGCCAGCAGCTTGAGTCAGGGGGCATCTAATGAAAAACTGTTTTTT.